A single sample gave rise to the 29 T cell receptor beta chains below, sequenced in a study of blood T cell repertoires in COVID-19. The method was immunoSEQ multiplex PCR; TCRdb's version includes in-frame clones alone and lacks a portion of them. This sample has over 150,000 clones, with 80% to 90% found just once. The material sequenced was peripheral blood. The receptors shown here come from a woman aged 55 to 70 with COVID-19, enrolled during active disease.

V usage is TRBV19 and J usage is TRBJ1-1; TRBD1 agrees at 7 bases. V was clipped by 6 bases and J by 4 bases; unmatched bases: 2. The CDR3 runs 12 residues. Germline CDR1 LNHDA, CDR2 SQIVND (reference sequence). The CDR3 coding sequence is TGTGCCAGTAGGGAGGGGGCCACTGAAGCTTTCTTT. Its protein product is CASREGATEAFF.

J is TRBJ2-1 and V is TRBV7-8; D is possibly TRBD2 (5 bases). V shed 4 bases and J shed 4 bases, with 11 bases lying between them. CDR1 and CDR2 (germline): SGHVS, FQNEAQ. The CDR3 consists of 14 residues. CDR3 sequence: CASSSSGMYNEQFF. CDR3 nucleotides: TGTGCCAGCAGCTCCTCGGGGATGTACAATGAGCAGTTCTTC.

The chain employs TRBV5-6 and TRBJ1-5; D unclear. Germline lookup yields CDR1 SGHDT and CDR2 YYEEEE. The CDR3 has 14 residues. Deletions cut 0 bases from V and 4 bases from J, with 8 bases between. CDR3 DNA sequence: TGTGCCAGCAGCTTGGCCGCGCCAAATCAGCCCCAGCATTTT. It encodes CASSLAAPNQPQHF.

This clone was recorded only once. The rearrangement joins TRBV10-3 to TRBJ2-3; 10 nucleotides align to TRBD1. The junction had 14 bases not matched to a gene; V was cut back by 11 bases and J by 0 bases. Germline V CDR1 and CDR2: ENHRY, SYGVKD. The CDR3 has 17 residues. CDR3 loop: CAAKGGQGLSSTDTQYF. The CDR3 nucleotides are TGTGCCGCCAAGGGGGGACAGGGGCTCTCTAGCACAGATACGCAGTATTTT.

This clone has just a few counts. This chain connects TRBV20-1 to TRBJ1-4; D remains unclear. The CDR3 totals 11 residues. Trimming pared 1 base from V and 8 bases from J, leaving 5 bases between. CDR1 and CDR2 (germline): DFQATT, SNEGSKA (reference sequence). The CDR3 coding sequence is TGCAGTGCTAGAGGTCGGGAAAAACTGTTTTTT. The encoded protein is CSARGREKLFF.

The V gene is TRBV21-1, the J gene TRBJ2-1; the D call TRBD1 from the table was never checked on the DNA. TRBV21-1 is a known pseudogene. The CDR3 runs 15 residues. Here the CDR3 reads CASSHRDRGRNEQFF. In DNA form, the CDR3 reads TGTGCCAGCAGCCACCGGGACAGGGGAAGGAATGAGCAGTTCTTC.

This chain links TRBV12-3 or TRBV12-4 with TRBJ1-1, with D uncertain. Trimming removed 6 bases from V and 4 bases from J, with 12 bases in between. This CDR3 contains 13 residues. CDR3 residues: CASSPPGSTEAFF. In DNA, the CDR3 is TGTGCCAGCAGCCCCCCCGGGAGCACTGAAGCTTTCTTT.

This clone was seen a single time. The V gene is TRBV18, the J gene TRBJ1-1; unclear D gene. Germline V CDR1 and CDR2: KGHSH, LQKENI. The CDR3 is 13 amino acids. V shed 6 bases and J shed 5 bases, with 13 bases lying between them. The CDR3 loop reads CASSLKGVTEAFF. CDR3 bases: TGTGCCAGCTCCCTAAAGGGAGTTACTGAAGCTTTCTTT.

V is TRBV7-3 and J is TRBJ1-2; unclear D gene. CDR3 length equals 16 residues. With 0 bases removed from V and 6 bases from J, the gap between germline ends came to 17 bases. CDR1 and CDR2 (germline): SGHTA, FQGTGA. In DNA form, the CDR3 reads TGTGCCAGCAGCTTAACAGGAGTGGAAGCCGCCAATGGCTACACCTTC. Amino acid sequence: CASSLTGVEAANGYTF.

J is TRBJ1-2 and V is TRBV7-2; 11 nucleotides match TRBD1. V shed 4 bases, J shed 8 bases, and the junction held 9 bases outside the gene matches. Germline V gene data show CDR1 as SGHTA and CDR2 as FQGNSA. This CDR3 has 15 amino acids. The CDR3 DNA reads TGTGCCAGCAGCTATCCGGGACAGGGGGTATTCGGCTACACCTTC. Translating gives CASSYPGQGVFGYTF.

The chain is built from TRBV6-4 and TRBJ1-1, with 11 bases identical to TRBD1. V shed 5 bases and J 8 bases; nucleotides not matched to a gene: 10. Germline CDR1 and CDR2: MRHNA and SNTAGT. The CDR3 sequence is 15 residues long. CDR3 region: CASSPRTGGEREAFF. CDR3 nucleotides: TGTGCCAGCAGTCCACGGACAGGGGGCGAAAGGGAAGCTTTCTTT.

The rearrangement links TRBV15 to TRBJ1-4; a weak D match, TRBD1 (6 bases). This CDR3 has 12 residues. Germline V gene lookup returns CDR1 LNHNV and CDR2 YYDKDF (reference sequence). The germline V and J ends were trimmed by 6 bases and 8 bases, with 10 bases remaining between them. The CDR3 DNA follows: TGTGCCACCAGACAGGGAGTAGAAAAACTGTTTTTT. Protein sequence: CATRQGVEKLFF.

V gene TRBV6-2 or TRBV6-3 combines with J gene TRBJ2-7; the match to TRBD1 covers 7 bases. The CDR3 has 14 residues. J was trimmed by 2 bases and V by 0 bases; bases with no gene match: 1. Germline V CDR1 and CDR2: MNHEY, SVGEGT. The CDR3 loop is CASSYSDRPYEQYV. CDR3 DNA: TGTGCCAGCAGTTACTCGGACAGGCCCTACGAGCAGTACGTC.

CDR3 sequence reads: CASSTQPGSSYNEQFF. The CDR3 DNA reads as TGTGCCAGCAGTACCCAGCCGGGGAGCTCCTACAATGAGCAGTTCTTC. The rearrangement links TRBV7-3 to TRBJ2-1; D is perhaps TRBD2 (5 bases). V was pared by 6 bases and J by 0 bases, with 15 bases between. Germline loops: CDR1 SGHTA, CDR2 FQGTGA. This CDR3 is built from 16 residues.

This chain links TRBV20-1 with TRBJ2-2; D ambiguous. This CDR3 comprises 15 residues. From germline, CDR1 is DFQATT and CDR2 SNEGSKA (reference sequence). Trimming took off 3 bases at V and 4 bases at J, with 15 bases between the two ends. This CDR3 reads CSASTPQAITGELFF. CDR3 DNA: TGCAGTGCTAGTACCCCGCAGGCAATCACCGGGGAGCTGTTTTTT.

The rearrangement uses TRBV6-5 and TRBJ1-1; perhaps TRBD1 as D (5 bases). Looked up from germline, CDR1 is MNHEY and CDR2 is SVGAGI. The CDR3 has 15 amino acids. Trimming took 0 bases from V and 3 from J, leaving 11 bases between them. The CDR3 coding sequence is TGTGCCAGCAGTTACTCCCCGGGGGGGGACACTGAAGCTTTCTTT. Amino acids: CASSYSPGGDTEAFF.

The chain recombines TRBV10-3 with TRBJ1-3; D possibly corresponds to TRBD1 (6 bases). Germline V gene data show CDR1 as ENHRY and CDR2 as SYGVKD. The CDR3 has 14 amino acids. V was shortened by 11 bases and J by 2 bases, with 16 bases between the two germline ends. DNA for the CDR3: TGTGCCTCCCACGGCACAGGGACTGGAAACACCATATATTTT. This codes for CASHGTGTGNTIYF.

Written as DNA, the CDR3 is TGTGCCAGCAGCAAAGCGCTTTACTTCACAGATACGCAGTATTTT. Amino acid sequence: CASSKALYFTDTQYF. The chain carries TRBV21-1 and TRBJ2-3; the D call in the table, TRBD2, was not verified against the DNA. TRBV21-1 is a pseudogene locus. CDR3 size: 15 residues.

The CDR3 nucleotides read TGCGCCAGCAAGGGAGCGAACACTGAAGCTTTCTTT. This gives the protein CASKGANTEAFF. This chain uses TRBV10-2 with TRBJ1-1; unclear D gene. The CDR3 is 12 residues long. Germline CDR1 WSHSY, CDR2 SAAADI. V was pared by 7 bases and J by 1 base, with 7 bases between.

Here the CDR3 DNA reads TGTGCCAGCTCGCTGACTGGCCTGGAGTCACCCCTCCACTTT. It specifies CASSLTGLESPLHF. The rearrangement uses TRBV18 and TRBJ1-6; D gene ambiguous. Trimming shortened V by 6 bases and J by 10 bases, and 16 bases separated the two germline ends. CDR3 size: 14 residues. CDR1 and CDR2 from the germline V gene are KGHSH and LQKENI.

The chain employs TRBV27 and TRBJ1-1, with D possibly TRBD1 on 6 matching bases. V shed 6 bases and J shed 2 bases, with 13 bases lying between them. CDR1 MNHEY and CDR2 SMNVEV come from the germline V gene (reference sequence). The CDR3 runs to 14 residues. The chain's CDR3 is CASRSTGLNTEAFF. The CDR3 nucleotides read TGTGCCAGCAGGTCCACAGGGCTTAACACTGAAGCTTTCTTT.

V is TRBV7-7 and J is TRBJ2-5; 9 nucleotides line up with TRBD1. CDR3 length equals 17 residues. CDR1 and CDR2 from the germline V gene are SSHAT and FNYEAQ (reference sequence). With 0 bases clipped from V and 5 bases from J, the junction kept 10 bases outside the gene matches. In nucleotides, the CDR3 is TGTGCCAGCAGCTTAGCACAGGGGGCGAGGGCTGGGGAGACCCAGTACTTC. As protein: CASSLAQGARAGETQYF.

A single count supports this clone. This chain joins TRBV7-2 and TRBJ1-4; D may be TRBD1 (5 bases). The CDR3 runs to 12 residues. Trimming shortened V by 5 bases and J by 8 bases, and 9 bases separated the two germline ends. Germline-derived CDR1 and CDR2 are SGHTA and FQGNSA. The CDR3: CASSHQGEKLFF. CDR3 coding DNA: TGTGCCAGCAGCCACCAGGGCGAAAAACTGTTTTTT.

The chain is built from TRBV18 and TRBJ1-1; D is undetermined. The germline CDR1 and CDR2 sequences are KGHSH and LQKENI. The CDR3 loop spans 16 amino acids. The V end was cut by 3 bases, the J end by 2 bases, with 16 bases between. The CDR3 DNA reads as TGTGCCAGCTCACCTGCGTTTAACGGGATAAACACTGAAGCTTTCTTT. Its translation: CASSPAFNGINTEAFF.

V is TRBV5-1 and J is TRBJ1-1, with D unclear. Trimming stripped 4 bases from V and 0 bases from J, with 19 bases between. Germline CDR1 SGHRS, CDR2 YFSETQ. The CDR3 covers 17 residues. The CDR3 region has the DNA TGCGCCAGCAGCCTGCGACCTAACGGGGTGATGAACACTGAAGCTTTCTTT. It yields the protein CASSLRPNGVMNTEAFF.

The table lists this clone with a few counts. The V call is TRBV11-2, the J call TRBJ2-1; tentatively, D is TRBD2 (6 bases). Trimming cost V 1 base and J 5 bases, with 12 bases left between them. The CDR3 is 15 amino acids. The V gene's germline CDR1 is SGHAT and CDR2 FQNNGV. CDR3 sequence (DNA): TGTGCCAGCAGCTTAGTGGGGGGACGGGACAATGAGCAGTTCTTC. Amino acid sequence: CASSLVGGRDNEQFF.

This clone occurred once. The V gene is TRBV7-2, the J gene TRBJ1-1, with no clear D. The ends were cut back, 5 bases at V and 1 base at J, with 14 bases in the middle. The V gene's germline CDR1 is SGHTA and CDR2 FQGNSA. This CDR3 has 15 amino acids. The CDR3 region is CASSRRAAGNTEAFF. The CDR3 bases are TGTGCCAGCAGCCGGAGAGCGGCAGGGAACACTGAAGCTTTCTTT.

The chain uses TRBV27 and TRBJ1-1; D is unresolved. The V gene lost 3 bases and the J gene lost 5 bases, with 16 bases spanning the gap. The germline CDR1 and CDR2 sequences are MNHEY and SMNVEV (reference sequence). This CDR3 spans 15 amino acids. The CDR3 region is CASSLFGVGSTEAFF. The CDR3 nucleotides are TGTGCCAGCAGTTTGTTCGGGGTGGGGAGTACTGAAGCTTTCTTT.

The J gene is TRBJ2-2, the V gene TRBV10-1; D gene ambiguous. The germline V gene has CDR1 WNHNN and CDR2 SYGVQD (reference sequence). The CDR3 consists of 14 residues. Trimming took 4 bases from V and 1 from J, leaving 7 bases between them. The CDR3 sequence is CASSGNWNTGELFF. Here the CDR3 DNA reads TGCGCCAGCAGTGGAAACTGGAACACCGGGGAGCTGTTTTTT.